The rows below give T cell receptor beta chains drawn from one sample of a study of cytomegalovirus exposure and HLA in healthy donors. Profiled with immunoSEQ multiplex PCR; TCRdb holds only in-frame clones, not every one. Among 100,000 to 120,000 clones listed, roughly an eighth were seen once. Specimen: PBMCs. These receptors originate from a man aged 40-49 years in good health and CMV-seropositive. Each CDR3 is given with its conserved first and last residue. Fields, in order: J gene, clone size, D gene, V gene, CDR3 protein, CDR3 DNA. The D gene is left open where the match is weak. Clone size is given for some rows only: seen once, a few or many times, or a class if the clone is expanded.

TRBJ1-5	NA	NA	TRBV10-3	CAISESTGSYSNQPQHF	TGTGCCATCAGTGAGTCTACAGGGAGCTACAGCAATCAGCCCCAGCATTTT
TRBJ1-1	few	NA	TRBV5-1	CASSLSPGNTEAFF	TGCGCCAGCAGCTTGTCACCAGGGAACACTGAAGCTTTCTTT
TRBJ2-7	few	NA	TRBV14	CASSRLQGTYEQYF	TGTGCCAGCAGCCGCTTGCAGGGTACCTACGAGCAGTACTTC
TRBJ2-3	few	TRBD1	TRBV6-1	CASSGTGGQDTQYF	TGTGCCAGCAGTGGAACAGGGGGCCAAGATACGCAGTATTTT
TRBJ2-2	NA	TRBD1	TRBV4-1	CASSLMDRTGELFF	TGCGCCAGCAGCCTCATGGACAGGACCGGGGAGCTGTTTTTT
TRBJ2-2	NA	NA	TRBV27	CASQNSNTGELFF	TGTGCCAGCCAGAATTCGAACACCGGGGAGCTGTTTTTT
TRBJ1-1	few	NA	TRBV18	CASSGGTNTEAFF	TGTGCCAGCTCAGGAGGTACCAACACTGAAGCTTTCTTT
TRBJ2-2	few	NA	TRBV6-6	CASSYSPGGELFF	TGTGCCAGCAGTTATTCGCCGGGCGGGGAGCTGTTTTTT
TRBJ2-7	few	NA	TRBV9	CASSVGTGGVEQYF	TGTGCCAGCAGCGTGGGCACAGGGGGGGTCGAGCAGTACTTC
TRBJ2-7	few	NA	TRBV2	CASTKTPRGNYEQYF	TGTGCCAGCACGAAGACCCCTCGCGGAAACTACGAGCAGTACTTC
TRBJ1-5	NA	NA	TRBV27	CASSPGGREPQHF	TGTGCCAGCAGTCCCGGGGGGAGAGAGCCCCAGCATTTT
TRBJ1-4	NA	NA	TRBV9	CASSVRAAPEELFF	TGTGCCAGCAGCGTCAGAGCGGCTCCTGAGGAACTGTTTTTT
TRBJ1-1	NA	TRBD1	TRBV5-1	CASSSVDRGRTEAFF	TGCGCCAGCAGCTCCGTCGACAGGGGGCGAACTGAAGCTTTCTTT
TRBJ2-3	few	TRBD1	TRBV5-6	CASSPETGSVTDTQYF	TGTGCCAGCAGCCCCGAGACAGGGTCGGTCACAGATACGCAGTATTTT
TRBJ2-5	NA	TRBD1	TRBV19	CASSSRDRMETQYF	TGTGCCAGCTCTTCCCGGGACAGGATGGAGACCCAGTACTTC
TRBJ2-3	NA	TRBD2	TRBV7-3	CASSLAGGSDTQYF	TGTGCCAGCAGTCTAGCGGGAGGGTCAGATACGCAGTATTTT
TRBJ2-3	few	TRBD2	TRBV5-1	CASSSLTSGSGTDTQYF	TGCGCCAGCAGCTCCCTTACTAGCGGGAGCGGCACAGATACGCAGTATTTT
TRBJ2-7	NA	NA	TRBV30	CAWKGLEVGGQYF	TGTGCCTGGAAGGGGCTAGAGGTAGGCGGGCAGTACTTC
TRBJ2-7	NA	NA	TRBV6-5	CASSSSSYEQYF	TGTGCCAGCAGTTCTTCCTCCTACGAGCAGTACTTC
TRBJ1-1	few	NA	TRBV11-3	CASSLGESEAFF	TGTGCCAGCAGCTTAGGAGAGTCTGAAGCTTTCTTT
TRBJ1-4	few	NA	TRBV7-2	CASSLVDSVATNEKLFF	TGTGCCAGCAGCTTAGTGGACTCCGTTGCAACTAATGAAAAACTGTTTTTT
TRBJ1-4	NA	NA	TRBV4-3	CASSQGAGGATEKLFF	TGCGCCAGCAGCCAGGGGGCCGGAGGCGCAACGGAAAAACTGTTTTTT
TRBJ1-5	few	NA	TRBV5-8	CASSSRNQPQHF	TGTGCCAGCAGCTCTCGCAATCAGCCCCAGCATTTT
TRBJ2-4	NA	NA	TRBV7-9	CASSFANVAKNIQYF	TGTGCCAGCAGCTTCGCGAACGTAGCCAAAAACATTCAGTACTTC
TRBJ2-7	few	NA	TRBV5-8	CASSSSYRTGVGNEQYF	TGTGCCAGCAGCTCCTCGTACCGGACTGGGGTTGGGAACGAGCAGTACTTC
TRBJ2-2	NA	NA	TRBV29-1	CSVEAGAIGELFF	TGCAGCGTTGAAGCTGGAGCGATCGGGGAGCTGTTTTTT
TRBJ1-5	few	NA	TRBV5-1	CASSLTGHGNQPQHF	TGCGCCAGCAGTCTTACGGGACACGGCAATCAGCCCCAGCATTTT
TRBJ2-7	few	NA	TRBV7-9	CASSLAGSTAYEQYF	TGTGCCAGCAGCTTAGCGGGTTCGACAGCCTACGAGCAGTACTTC